The entry below describes one TCR beta chain. The source of the sample is a study of blood T cell repertoires in COVID-19. Study-wide context: The United States, Italy and Spain were the sources of the acute and convalescent COVID-19 samples.

Germline V gene lookup returns CDR1 MDHEN and CDR2 SYDVKM. V was shortened by 3 bases and J by 4 bases, with 9 bases between the two germline ends. The CDR3 spans 13 residues. The table came from immunoSEQ multiplex PCR; TCRdb's copy has only in-frame clones and leaves some out. Seen here are 50,000 to 80,000 clones, 88% observed once, and the top ten hold roughly 40%. During active infection, Seattle patients enrolled and were then monitored through disease. Sequencing was done on a sample of peripheral blood. The rearrangement links TRBV28 to TRBJ1-2; the D gene is possibly TRBD1 (5 bases). This clonotype originated in a woman between 55 and 75 years old with COVID-19, enrolled during active disease. The CDR3 region is CASSLGRIYGYTF. CDR3 DNA sequence: TGTGCCAGCAGTTTGGGGCGGATCTATGGCTACACCTTC.